This T cell receptor beta chain was sequenced in a study of blood T cell repertoires in COVID-19. Study background: The study drew acute and convalescent COVID-19 samples from the United States, Italy and Spain. PBMCs, B-cell-depleted T cells, or T cells provided the cDNA or gDNA that made up the material.

Original data processing: Estimates of nucleated cell counts were drawn from the amplification of reference gene primers. The repertoire was sequenced with immunoSEQ multiplex PCR; TCRdb's copy has only in-frame clones and lacks some. V and J calls and clone size follow that table, whereas D and trimming were derived from the DNA. The sample has around 93,000 clones; over 70% are singletons. The CDR3 extends over 15 amino acids. Germline values: CDR1 LNHDA, CDR2 SQIVND (reference sequence). V shed 3 bases, J shed 5 bases, and the junction held 7 bases outside the gene matches. The V call is TRBV19, the J call TRBJ1-3; 7 bases are a match to TRBD1. The sequence came from a man in his sixties with acute or convalescent COVID-19. Sequencing was performed on peripheral blood. The CDR3 sequence is CASSIGQGDRNTIYF. The DNA for the CDR3 is TGTGCCAGTAGTATTGGGCAGGGGGATAGAAACACCATATATTTT.